These T cell receptor beta chains were read from a single sample in a study of blood T cell repertoires in COVID-19. TCRdb's table, derived via immunoSEQ multiplex PCR, lists solely in-frame clones and lacks some. The sample yields about 70,000 clones, approximately 83% seen once. The specimen sequenced was peripheral blood. All receptors derive from a human donor in a cohort sampled during active COVID-19. The conserved cysteine and the conserved F or W are not part of the CDR3 here.

>TRBV21-1
ASSRQNSRGGSNQPQH
>TRBV19
ARHFHTGDVYEQY
>TRBV7-2
ASSREVAGPATDTQY
>TRBV5-4
ASSSQGADYGYT
>TRBV12-3/TRBV12-4
ASSLGQTYGYT
>TRBV5-1
ASSLGTSGGLTDTQY
>TRBV7-2
ASSQLAGGTGELF
>TRBV5-8
ASSRGGSSQSGT
>TRBV1
TSSQDQNRVIHGYT
>TRBV9
ASSVVGLTGGELF
>TRBV12-5
ASQQGGAEKLF
>TRBV7-3
ASSLTGRGNSPLH
>TRBV6-5
AVRKGWRAEAF
>TRBV5-5
ASSRDSQETQY
>TRBV19
ASSKGTALLQETQY
>TRBV5-6
ASSFIGAEAF
>TRBV24-1
ATSAAGTGALTDTQY
>TRBV6-5
ASSFRQGPYNEQF